This T cell receptor beta chain was identified in a study of blood T cell repertoires in COVID-19. Study context: Acute and convalescent COVID-19 samples came from the United States, Italy and Spain. T cells, B-cell-depleted T cells, or PBMCs supplied cDNA or gDNA.

In the authors' workflow: For nucleated cells, counts were estimated from reference gene primer amplification. The data were produced by immunoSEQ multiplex PCR, yet TCRdb's version contains in-frame clones alone and is incomplete. V and J calls plus clone size are reproduced from that table; the DNA served to infer D and trimming. The sample carries about 89,000 clones, about 74% recorded once. The CDR3 sequence is 16 residues long. Looked up from germline, CDR1 is LNHDA and CDR2 is SQIVND (reference sequence). J gave up 3 bases and V 6 bases, and 5 bases lay outside the gene matches. The sequence was collected from a human donor in a cohort sampled during active COVID-19. This chain joins TRBV19 and TRBJ2-1, with 13 bases aligning to TRBD2. Sequencing was done on a sample of peripheral blood. The CDR3 here is CASSGTSGMIYNEQFF. The DNA of the CDR3 is TGTGCCAGTAGCGGGACTAGCGGGATGATCTACAATGAGCAGTTCTTC. Full variable domain (remainder filled in from reference TRBV19 and TRBJ2-1): DGGITQSPKYLFRKEGQNVTLSCEQNLNHDAMYWYRQDPGQGLRLIYYSQIVNDFQKGDIAEGYSVSREKKESFPLTVTSAQKNPTAFYLCASSGTSGMIYNEQFFGPGTRLTVL.